This T cell receptor (beta chain) appears in the sequencing data of a study of T cells expressing NK-cell markers. At the level of the study: Each TCR beta repertoire originated in sorted T cells that were CD3+CD56+NKG2C+, CD3+CD56+NKG2C- or CD3+CD56-NKG2C+. Of eight sequenced donors, seven were HCMV-seropositive and one HCMV-seronegative. Study conclusions and caveats: Dominant NKG2C+ clonotypes in about six donors made up roughly 1.0-7.0% of CD8+ T cells.

The CDR3 runs 14 residues. Germline V gene sequence: CDR1 SGHTA, CDR2 FQGNSA. The TCR beta cDNA came from 5'RACE template switching with UMIs. TCRdb processed the 5' RACE reads again and assigns one entry to each CDR3 protein, with no DNA. The listing records about 260,000 distinct CDR3 sequences. Of note for this clonotype: Its antigen is unidentified.

This TCR came from a man aged 18-30 years in good health. The chain combines TRBV7-2 with TRBJ2-7; TCRdb's D gene call, TRBD1, goes unchecked for lack of DNA. Sequencing used blood T cells: a sorted CD56 or NKG2C T cell subset, CD4+ or CD8+ T cells, or bulk PBMC T cells (not recorded which). The CDR3 here is CASSYRAGHHEQYF.